Below are 27 T cell receptor beta chains sequenced from a single sample in a study of blood T cell repertoires in COVID-19. Sequencing was performed with immunoSEQ multiplex PCR; in TCRdb, only in-frame clones are kept and a portion is missing. The data show about 170,000 clones, approximately 82% seen once. The sequenced material came from peripheral blood. These TCRs come from an elderly woman with acute or convalescent COVID-19.

J is TRBJ1-1 and V is TRBV6-5; TRBD1 is a possible D gene (6 bases). The CDR3 sequence is 14 residues long. V was shortened by 6 bases and J by 4 bases, with 15 bases between the two germline ends. CDR1 is MNHEY, CDR2 SVGAGI, per germline. The CDR3 sequence: CASRYKQGPTEAFF. The DNA of the CDR3 is TGTGCCAGCAGATACAAACAGGGACCCACTGAAGCTTTCTTT.

The sample holds a few counts of this clone. The V and J genes are TRBV10-3 and TRBJ1-3; tentative D call: TRBD1 (6 bases). The CDR3 loop spans 14 amino acids. V gave up 7 bases and J gave up 4 bases, with 14 bases separating them. Germline assignment: CDR1 ENHRY and CDR2 SYGVKD. The CDR3 protein is CAITPTGSGNTIYF. The CDR3 coding sequence is TGTGCCATCACTCCCACAGGGTCGGGAAACACCATATATTTT.

This chain links TRBV5-1 with TRBJ2-3; possible D gene TRBD1, 5 bases. Trimming took 4 bases from V and 1 from J, leaving 7 bases between them. The CDR3 has 13 residues. The germline V gene has CDR1 SGHRS and CDR2 YFSETQ. CDR3 nucleotides: TGCGCCAGCAGCCTGACAGGCACAGATACGCAGTATTTT. This translates into CASSLTGTDTQYF. The variable domain in full, completed from reference TRBV5-1 and TRBJ2-3, reads KAGVTQTPRYLIKTRGQQVTLSCSPISGHRSVSWYQQTPGQGLQFLFEYFSETQRNKGNFPGRFSGRQFSNSRSEMNVSTLELGDSALYLCASSLTGTDTQYFGPGTRLTVL.

V and J are TRBV7-9 and TRBJ2-5, with 9 bases aligning to TRBD1. Germline CDR1 reads SEHNR; CDR2 reads FQNEAQ (reference sequence). Trimming removed 4 bases from V and 5 bases from J; junction bases left unmatched: 5. This CDR3 contains 14 residues. The CDR3 sequence: CASSWGGQGETQYF. The DNA of the CDR3 is TGTGCCAGCAGCTGGGGGGGACAGGGTGAGACCCAGTACTTC.

The V and J genes are TRBV27 and TRBJ2-7, with 7 bases lining up with TRBD2. Per the germline V gene, CDR1 is MNHEY and CDR2 is SMNVEV (reference sequence). J was trimmed by 1 base and V by 4 bases; bases with no gene match: 4. The CDR3 has 14 residues. The CDR3 region has the DNA TGTGCCAGCAGTTGGACTAGTAGTTCCTACGAGCAGTACTTC. The encoded protein is CASSWTSSSYEQYF.

The chain is built from TRBV27 and TRBJ1-5; D unclear. The CDR3 runs 15 residues. V lost 2 bases and J 0 bases, leaving 8 bases between the germline ends. CDR1 MNHEY and CDR2 SMNVEV come from the germline V gene (reference sequence). In DNA, the CDR3 is TGTGCCAGCAGTTTAACATATGATAGCAATCAGCCCCAGCATTTT. Translating it yields CASSLTYDSNQPQHF.

The V call is TRBV11-2, the J call TRBJ2-7; the match to TRBD2 covers 14 bases. The CDR3 contains 18 residues. V was pared by 5 bases and J by 0 bases, with 9 bases of the junction left unmatched. Germline-derived CDR1 and CDR2 are SGHAT and FQNNGV. The CDR3 nucleotides are TGTGCCAGCAGCCGAGGACTAGCGGGAGGCGGCTTCTCCTACGAGCAGTACTTC. Protein: CASSRGLAGGGFSYEQYF.

The V gene is TRBV2, the J gene TRBJ2-1; 13 bases fit TRBD2. Losses at the gene ends were 8 bases for V and 6 bases for J; bases not matched to a gene: 7. This CDR3 has 15 amino acids. Germline values: CDR1 SNHLY, CDR2 FYNNEI. The CDR3 is CASVGTSGTINEQFF. In DNA, the CDR3 is TGTGCCAGCGTGGGGACTAGCGGGACGATCAATGAGCAGTTCTTC. Together with reference TRBV2 and TRBJ2-1, the CDR3 gives the full variable domain: EPEVTQTPSHQVTQMGQEVILRCVPISNHLYFYWYRQILGQKVEFLVSFYNNEISEKSEIFDDQFSVERPDGSNFTLKIRSTKLEDSAMYFCASVGTSGTINEQFFGPGTRLTVL.

The sample holds one count of this clone. V is TRBV11-2 and J is TRBJ2-6; D may be TRBD2 (7 bases). This CDR3 region has 16 residues. Germline assignment: CDR1 SGHAT and CDR2 FQNNGV. The V end was cut by 7 bases, the J end by 4 bases, with 17 bases between. The CDR3 DNA reads as TGTGCCAGCATCCATAGAGGGGGGGCAGGGGCCAACGTCCTGACTTTC. This translates into CASIHRGGAGANVLTF.

Only a few counts were recorded for this clone. This rearrangement joins TRBV5-4 to TRBJ2-3; D not certain. The CDR3 has 15 residues. CDR1 is SGHNT, CDR2 YYREEE, per germline (reference sequence). V dropped 0 bases and J dropped 6 bases, with 14 bases sitting between them. DNA for the CDR3: TGTGCCAGCAGCTTGGGCGGCGACCTCACGGATACGCAGTATTTT. Its protein is CASSLGGDLTDTQYF.

The genes are TRBV2 and TRBJ2-7, with 8 bases that match TRBD2. Germline-derived CDR1 and CDR2 are SNHLY and FYNNEI. V trimming: 7 bases; J trimming: 3 bases; junction bases outside the gene matches: 5. The CDR3 runs to 13 residues. Here the CDR3 reads CASIAGTVYEQYF. The CDR3 DNA sequence: TGTGCCAGCATAGCGGGAACCGTCTACGAGCAGTACTTC.

As to this clone: Additional DNA sequences in this sample encode the identical CDR3. The rearrangement joins TRBV18 to TRBJ2-3; no reliable D call. Germline V lookup: CDR1 KGHSH, CDR2 LQKENI. CDR3 length: 11 amino acids. Trimming pared 3 bases from V and 5 bases from J, leaving 3 bases between. This CDR3 is CASSPGDTQYF. The DNA for the CDR3 is TGTGCCAGCTCACCCGGAGATACGCAGTATTTT.

V gene TRBV19 combines with J gene TRBJ1-5, with 9 bases lining up with TRBD1. Germline CDR1 LNHDA, CDR2 SQIVND (reference sequence). After removal of 2 bases from V and 6 bases from J, the junction contained 8 bases not matched to a gene. The CDR3 length is 16 residues. The DNA of the CDR3 is TGTGCCAGTAGTATAAAGGAACAGGGGGCTGTTCAGCCCCAGCATTTT. Amino acids: CASSIKEQGAVQPQHF.

The chain joins TRBV7-6 to TRBJ1-1; TRBD1 is a possible D gene (6 bases). CDR1 and CDR2 (germline): SGHVS, FNYEAQ. This CDR3 contains 13 residues. V was cut by 4 bases and J by 5 bases, with 11 bases left in between. The CDR3 sequence is CASSSQTGTEAFF. The CDR3 DNA is TGTGCCAGCAGCTCCCAAACAGGGACTGAAGCTTTCTTT.

This rearrangement joins TRBV7-2 to TRBJ2-1, with D uncertain. V was cut by 3 bases and J by 8 bases, with 8 bases left in between. The CDR3 has 12 amino acids. Looked up from germline, CDR1 is SGHTA and CDR2 is FQGNSA. CDR3 sequence (DNA): TGTGCCAGCAGCTTCGTAGTTTATGAGCAGTTCTTC. It is translated as CASSFVVYEQFF.

The CDR3, as DNA: TGTGCCAGCAGCGGATGGGACAGCTACGAGCAGTACTTC. It yields the protein CASSGWDSYEQYF. This chain connects TRBV9 to TRBJ2-7, with 7 bases aligning to TRBD1. The CDR3 runs to 13 residues. J was trimmed by 3 bases and V by 3 bases; bases with no gene match: 3. CDR1 is SGDLS, CDR2 YYNGEE, per germline.

This rearrangement joins TRBV3-1 (or the pseudogene TRBV3-2) to TRBJ2-2, with a weak D call TRBD1 (5 bases). V lost 7 bases to trimming and J lost 4 bases, with 16 bases between them. CDR1 and CDR2 from the germline V gene are LGHDT and YNNKEL (reference sequence). The CDR3 loop spans 15 amino acids. This chain's CDR3 is CASTPPDTTTGELFF. The CDR3 DNA reads as TGTGCCAGCACCCCACCGGACACAACCACCGGGGAGCTGTTTTTT.

CDR3 in amino acids: CASTSGAFYEQYF. Written as DNA, the CDR3 is TGTGCCAGCACGTCGGGTGCCTTCTACGAGCAGTACTTC. This chain uses TRBV7-9 with TRBJ2-7; D is ambiguous. Deletions cut 7 bases from V and 3 bases from J, with 13 bases between. There are 13 residues in the CDR3. The germline gives CDR1 SEHNR, CDR2 FQNEAQ (reference sequence).

The V call is TRBV24-1, the J call TRBJ2-1; maybe TRBD1 (6 bases). V lost 0 bases and J 8 bases, leaving 13 bases between the germline ends. Germline CDR1 reads KGHDR; CDR2 reads SFDVKD. The CDR3 is 15 amino acids. The CDR3 protein is CATSDLRGGRDEQFF. In nucleotides, the CDR3 is TGTGCCACCAGTGATTTGAGAGGGGGTAGAGATGAGCAGTTCTTC.

This clone was recorded a few times. This chain uses TRBV18 with TRBJ2-3, with TRBD1 matching over 10 bases. CDR3 length equals 15 residues. The J segment lost 6 bases and the V segment lost 4 bases, leaving 7 bases of the junction unmatched. Germline V lookup: CDR1 KGHSH, CDR2 LQKENI. The CDR3 is CASSLGTGDGDTQYF. CDR3 sequence (DNA): TGTGCCAGCTCACTCGGGACAGGGGACGGGGATACGCAGTATTTT.

V and J are TRBV18 and TRBJ2-3; D unclear. The CDR3 loop spans 12 amino acids. V lost 1 base, J lost 4 bases, and 3 bases lay in between. The germline gives CDR1 KGHSH, CDR2 LQKENI. The CDR3 is CASSPRADTQYF. The CDR3 DNA follows: TGTGCCAGCTCACCACGCGCAGATACGCAGTATTTT.

As regards this clone: The junction shows a germline mismatch at one end, possibly a read error. The chain uses TRBV7-9 and TRBJ2-7; a weak D match, TRBD2 (6 bases). The CDR3 extends over 12 amino acids. Germline lookup yields CDR1 SEHNR and CDR2 FQNEAQ (reference sequence). The CDR3 here is CASSLEGPTRDF. CDR3 sequence (DNA): TGTGCCAGCAGCTTAGAGGGGCCGACTAGAGACTTC.

The chain has TRBV10-3 and TRBJ2-1; perhaps TRBD2 as D (7 bases). The germline V gene has CDR1 ENHRY and CDR2 SYGVKD. The CDR3 length is 16 residues. The ends were cut back, 2 bases at V and 5 bases at J, with 16 bases in the middle. The CDR3 reads CAISERAGRGNNEQFF. CDR3 in DNA: TGTGCCATCAGTGAGAGGGCGGGGAGGGGGAACAATGAGCAGTTCTTC.

In this sample, this clone turned up many times. The chain links TRBV19 to TRBJ2-4, with TRBD2 identical over 13 bases. Per germline, CDR1 LNHDA and CDR2 SQIVND (reference sequence). The CDR3 is 17 amino acids. The ends lost 5 bases at V and 8 bases at J; junction bases unmatched: 12. DNA of the CDR3: TGTGCCAGTAGTCCGCCGGGACTAGCGGGGCCCGAAGACATTCAGTACTTC. Translation: CASSPPGLAGPEDIQYF.

The chain is built from TRBV30 and TRBJ2-1, with TRBD1 matching 7 bases. Trimming at V came to 2 bases and at J to 8 bases, leaving 9 bases not matched to a gene. CDR1 GTSNPN and CDR2 SVGIG come from the germline V gene (reference sequence). CDR3 size: 14 residues. CDR3 in DNA: TGTGCCTGGAGTCTAACTTGGGACAGTGATGAGCAGTTCTTC. Its protein is CAWSLTWDSDEQFF.

The chain employs TRBV30 and TRBJ2-7; 7 bases agree with TRBD1. CDR1 is GTSNPN, CDR2 SVGIG, per germline (reference sequence). The CDR3 extends over 13 amino acids. V was pared by 1 base and J by 6 bases, with 6 bases of the junction left unmatched. CDR3: CAWSATGLGEQYF. The CDR3 region has the DNA TGTGCCTGGAGTGCGACAGGGTTGGGCGAGCAGTACTTC.

This rearrangement joins TRBV5-6 to TRBJ2-7; possibly TRBD2 for D (6 bases). Germline-derived CDR1 and CDR2 are SGHDT and YYEEEE. The germline V and J ends were trimmed by 7 bases and 0 bases, with 11 bases remaining between them. The CDR3 loop spans 13 amino acids. CDR3 amino acids: CASGLATSYEQYF. CDR3 sequence (DNA): TGTGCCAGCGGCCTAGCGACCTCCTACGAGCAGTACTTC.